Each of the 21 T cell receptor beta chains below was sequenced from the same sample in a study of beta chain features in type 1 diabetes. As every portion of the isolated RNA was reverse transcribed, the sequencing read expressed TCRB transcripts. The data were produced by immunoSEQ multiplex PCR, yet TCRdb's version contains in-frame clones alone and is incomplete. Counted here are 150,000 to 170,000 clones, approximately 8.1% occurring once; the ten biggest clones make up 0.55% to 0.75%. Sequences were obtained from central memory CD4+ T cells from blood. These receptors all stem from a man aged 18 to 30 in good health.

The CDR3 protein is CSVVGGQNTEAFF. The DNA for the CDR3 is TGCAGCGTTGTGGGGGGGCAAAACACTGAAGCTTTCTTT. This rearrangement joins TRBV29-1 to TRBJ1-1; tentative D call: TRBD1 (6 bases). Germline-derived CDR1 and CDR2 are SQVTM and ANQGSEA. The CDR3 length is 13 residues. Trimming shortened V by 4 bases and J by 2 bases, and 11 bases separated the two germline ends.

This rearrangement joins TRBV6-6 to TRBJ1-1, with 9 bases identical to TRBD1. CDR1 MNHNY and CDR2 SVGAGI come from the germline V gene (reference sequence). Losses at the gene ends were 6 bases for V and 9 bases for J; bases not matched to a gene: 11. CDR3 length: 14 residues. CDR3 nucleotides: TGTGCCAGCAGCCGTAATACAGGGGGCTATCAAGCTTTCTTT. Its protein is CASSRNTGGYQAFF.

This clone was seen only a few times. The CDR3 DNA reads as TGTGCCAGCAGCGCCCGGGGGGGGAGCACAGATACGCAGTATTTT. The encoded protein is CASSARGGSTDTQYF. V usage is TRBV7-3 and J usage is TRBJ2-3; 8 bases map to TRBD2. Germline V CDR1 and CDR2: SGHTA, FQGTGA. The CDR3 spans 15 residues. J gave up 0 bases and V 5 bases, and 4 bases lay outside the gene matches.

Notes on this clone: This sample includes further DNA sequences coding for the same CDR3. CDR3: CASSLTGGAGTGELFF. The CDR3 DNA sequence: TGTGCCAGCAGCTTGACAGGGGGCGCGGGCACCGGGGAGCTGTTTTTT. The V call is TRBV7-3, the J call TRBJ2-2, with 10 bases lining up with TRBD1. V was clipped by 3 bases and J by 4 bases; unmatched bases: 5. This CDR3 is 16 amino acids long. From germline, CDR1 is SGHTA and CDR2 FQGTGA.

V gene TRBV7-3 combines with J gene TRBJ2-5; D remains unclear. CDR3 length: 12 amino acids. V lost 5 bases and J lost 7, with 11 bases in between. Germline V gene sequence: CDR1 SGHTA, CDR2 FQGTGA. The CDR3 DNA sequence: TGTGCCAGCAGCCTTACGCGAGGGACCCAGTACTTC. Translated, it gives CASSLTRGTQYF.

The chain combines TRBV5-4 with TRBJ1-1; TRBD1 is a possible D gene (5 bases). CDR3 length: 16 residues. Germline lookup yields CDR1 SGHNT and CDR2 YYREEE (reference sequence). With 1 base removed from V and 0 bases from J, the gap between germline ends came to 13 bases. CDR3: CASSLSRAGLNTEAFF. The CDR3 DNA follows: TGTGCCAGCAGCTTGAGTCGGGCAGGGCTGAACACTGAAGCTTTCTTT.

This clone was recorded a few times. The chain links TRBV11-2 to TRBJ2-1; no definite D call. V lost 5 bases and J lost 3, with 17 bases in between. In germline, CDR1 is SGHAT, CDR2 FQNNGV. The CDR3 covers 16 residues. The CDR3, as DNA: TGTGCCAGCAGCCTTGGGCAAATTCTGCACTACAATGAGCAGTTCTTC. Its protein product is CASSLGQILHYNEQFF.

Many counts were recorded for this clone. J is TRBJ1-2 and V is TRBV7-9, with TRBD1 matching 7 bases. This CDR3 is built from 13 residues. Germline V gene lookup returns CDR1 SEHNR and CDR2 FQNEAQ (reference sequence). V was pared by 10 bases and J by 3 bases, with 8 bases of the junction left unmatched. The DNA for the CDR3 is TGTGCCACACGGACAGGAAGGGACTATGGCTACACCTTC. Translated: CATRTGRDYGYTF.

Ten or more counts support this clone. This CDR3 reads CASSPAAGTEYGYTF. The DNA for the CDR3 is TGTGCCAGCTCACCAGCCGCCGGGACAGAATATGGCTACACCTTC. The chain links TRBV18 to TRBJ1-2, with 7 bases matching TRBD1. CDR1 and CDR2 (germline): KGHSH, LQKENI. CDR3 length: 15 residues. With 2 bases clipped from V and 5 bases from J, the junction kept 8 bases outside the gene matches.

This chain connects TRBV7-3 to TRBJ1-1; D call uncertain. Germline-derived CDR1 and CDR2 are SGHTA and FQGTGA. The CDR3 covers 13 residues. V dropped 5 bases and J dropped 1 base, with 8 bases sitting between them. CDR3 region: CASSQRRNTEAFF. DNA for the CDR3: TGTGCCAGCAGCCAACGGAGGAACACTGAAGCTTTCTTT.

The table lists this clone with many counts. V is TRBV5-1 and J is TRBJ2-7; 8 nucleotides agree with TRBD2. Unmatched junction bases numbered 9, after V lost 5 bases and J lost 2 bases. The CDR3 totals 15 residues. CDR1 SGHRS and CDR2 YFSETQ come from the germline V gene. The DNA of the CDR3 is TGCGCCAGCAGGCCGGGTAGCGGGAACACCTACGAGCAGTACTTC. Translation gives CASRPGSGNTYEQYF.

This clone came up a few times. V usage is TRBV10-3 and J usage is TRBJ1-5, with 7 bases fitting TRBD1. J gave up 3 bases and V 7 bases, and 9 bases lay outside the gene matches. From germline, CDR1 is ENHRY and CDR2 SYGVKD. The CDR3 totals 15 residues. Here the CDR3 DNA reads TGTGCCATCACCGCCGGACAGGTCTACAATCAGCCCCAGCATTTT. It encodes CAITAGQVYNQPQHF.

This clone has a count of ten or more. The chain has TRBV30 and TRBJ1-5; D not resolved. CDR1 GTSNPN and CDR2 SVGIG come from the germline V gene (reference sequence). V gave up 0 bases and J gave up 0 bases, with 12 bases separating them. The CDR3 runs 16 residues. CDR3 DNA: TGTGCCTGGAGTGTGGGGAGTTCCTATAGCAATCAGCCCCAGCATTTT. Encoded protein: CAWSVGSSYSNQPQHF.

This clone was seen a few times. The J gene is TRBJ1-2, the V gene TRBV2; D may be TRBD1 (6 bases). Trimming removed 4 bases at V and 3 bases at J, with 15 bases between. Germline V lookup: CDR1 SNHLY, CDR2 FYNNEI. The CDR3 contains 15 residues. The CDR3 DNA reads TGTGCCAGCAGTGTATCTTTGAGACAGGACTATGGCTACACCTTC. Translating gives CASSVSLRQDYGYTF.

This sequence joins TRBV28 and TRBJ1-1; 7 nucleotides align to TRBD1. Germline V CDR1 and CDR2: MDHEN, SYDVKM. CDR3 length: 13 residues. Germline trimming cut 4 bases from V and 4 bases from J; bases unmatched to any gene: 3. Here the CDR3 DNA reads TGTGCCAGCAGTTCCCCAGGGGGCACTGAAGCTTTCTTT. This codes for CASSSPGGTEAFF.

The sample holds many counts of this clone. The junction and the germline gene differ at one end; a read error may be behind it. The gene calls are TRBV19 and TRBJ1-5; D gene ambiguous. The CDR3 spans 12 residues. Germline assignment: CDR1 LNHDA and CDR2 SQIVND (reference sequence). CDR3 nucleotides: TGTGCCAGTACCGCGGGCAATCCGCCCCAGCATTTT. Encoded protein: CASTAGNPPQHF.

This clone has only a few counts. The chain couples TRBV7-9 to TRBJ2-1; the match to TRBD2 covers 7 bases. This CDR3 is 15 amino acids long. CDR1 and CDR2 from the germline V gene are SEHNR and FQNEAQ (reference sequence). Trimming took 3 bases from V and 8 from J; bases not matched to a gene: 10. The DNA of the CDR3 is TGTGCCAGCAGCTTCGCCTCGGGAGGAGTGCATGAGCAGTTCTTC. This codes for CASSFASGGVHEQFF.

This clone occurred a few times. V usage is TRBV30 and J usage is TRBJ1-2; weak D call: TRBD1 (5 bases). V lost 5 bases to trimming and J lost 8 bases, with 18 bases between them. Germline V gene data show CDR1 as GTSNPN and CDR2 as SVGIG (reference sequence). This CDR3 spans 13 amino acids. Here the CDR3 reads CAWRWQGGTGYTF. The DNA for the CDR3 is TGTGCCTGGCGTTGGCAGGGAGGGACGGGCTACACCTTC.

The chain joins TRBV29-1 to TRBJ1-5; D is ambiguous. CDR1 and CDR2 from the germline V gene are SQVTM and ANQGSEA. The CDR3 length is 13 residues. Trimming stripped 4 bases from V and 3 bases from J, with 10 bases between. CDR3 sequence: CSVVAGYNQPQHF. The DNA for the CDR3 is TGCAGCGTTGTAGCTGGCTACAATCAGCCCCAGCATTTT.

The V call is TRBV30, the J call TRBJ2-3; 8 nucleotides align to TRBD1. Germline lookup yields CDR1 GTSNPN and CDR2 SVGIG (reference sequence). This CDR3 spans 14 amino acids. J lost 0 bases, V lost 8 bases, and 7 bases had no gene match. The CDR3 protein is CAQEQGGSTDTQYF. The DNA of the CDR3 is TGTGCCCAGGAACAGGGGGGAAGCACAGATACGCAGTATTTT.

The CDR3 sequence is CASSSGRSNSYEQYF. CDR3 bases: TGTGCCAGCAGCTCCGGGAGGTCCAACTCCTACGAGCAGTACTTC. This sequence joins TRBV5-4 and TRBJ2-7; 7 bases map to TRBD2. Germline-derived CDR1 and CDR2 are SGHNT and YYREEE (reference sequence). The CDR3 has 15 amino acids. The ends lost 3 bases at V and 0 bases at J; junction bases unmatched: 6.